The 22 T cell receptor beta chains given below trace back to one sample, sequenced in a study of CD8 T cells in Susac syndrome (dated by TCRdb to between 2019 and 2020). The library was built by means of the immunoSEQ multiplex PCR assay. RNA was extracted using the RNeasy kit, and roughly 0.5 to 1 microgram was reverse transcribed with random hexamers. Clones were called with MiXCR by TCRdb after fastp trimmed the public reads at Q25, and only in-frame beta chains were retained. Rows are combined by CDR3 protein, so each entry shows the most common genes and DNA. The sample table holds 150,000 or so distinct CDR3 sequences, of which roughly 94% were seen once. Clones ranked in the top ten supply around 0.087% of the sample. Source material: CD4+ T cells from PBMCs. These receptors were collected from a human donor in good health.

The rearrangement joins TRBV6-1 to TRBJ2-5; no clear D. Germline CDR1 reads MNHNS; CDR2 reads SASEGT. V was pared by 1 base and J by 7 bases, with 7 bases between. The CDR3 totals 12 residues. CDR3 coding DNA: TGTGCCAGCAGTGAAGAGGCCCCGACCCAGTACTTC. Its protein is CASSEEAPTQYF.

The rearrangement links TRBV10-3 to TRBJ2-1; perhaps TRBD2 as D (7 bases). This CDR3 contains 13 residues. Trimming shortened V by 4 bases and J by 9 bases, and 13 bases separated the two germline ends. Germline CDR1 ENHRY, CDR2 SYGVKD. This chain's CDR3 is CAISGAGGPEQFF. CDR3 coding DNA: TGTGCCATCAGTGGGGCCGGGGGGCCTGAGCAGTTCTTC.

This sequence joins TRBV4-2 and TRBJ1-2; D might be TRBD1 (6 bases). CDR1 is LGHNA, CDR2 YNFKEQ, per germline. The CDR3 runs 14 residues. V lost 1 base and J 8 bases, leaving 14 bases between the germline ends. The CDR3 DNA follows: TGTGCCAGCAGCCAAGGAGAATCGACAGGAGGCTACACCTTC. Protein product: CASSQGESTGGYTF.

The chain employs TRBV3-1 and TRBJ2-7; D not resolved. V was trimmed by 2 bases and J by 5 bases, leaving 16 bases between them. Per the germline V gene, CDR1 is LGHDT and CDR2 is YNNKEL (reference sequence). The CDR3 totals 15 residues. As DNA, the CDR3 is TGTGCCAGCAGCCAACCAAACAGAAGGTTCCACGAGCAGTACTTC. Protein sequence: CASSQPNRRFHEQYF.

This chain connects TRBV19 to TRBJ1-5, with D possibly matching TRBD1 (5 bases). Germline CDR1 is LNHDA and CDR2 is SQIVND (reference sequence). Trimming cost V 3 bases and J 7 bases, with 13 bases left between them. The CDR3 extends over 14 amino acids. The CDR3 protein is CASSIFGGFQPQHF. The CDR3 bases are TGTGCCAGTAGTATTTTCGGGGGTTTCCAGCCCCAGCATTTT.

V usage is TRBV6-1 and J usage is TRBJ1-1; D not resolved. Germline V gene sequence: CDR1 MNHNS, CDR2 SASEGT. Trimming pared 3 bases from V and 0 bases from J, leaving 5 bases between. This CDR3 is built from 13 residues. CDR3 coding DNA: TGTGCCAGCAGTGAGGGGATGAACACTGAAGCTTTCTTT. This codes for CASSEGMNTEAFF.

This chain uses TRBV5-8 with TRBJ1-4, with D maybe TRBD1 (5 bases). From germline, CDR1 is SGHTS and CDR2 YDEGEE. The CDR3 is 15 residues long. The germline V and J ends were trimmed by 4 bases and 0 bases, with 10 bases remaining between them. The CDR3 is CASSKGRSTNEKLFF. The CDR3 bases are TGTGCCAGCAGCAAGGGACGGTCAACTAATGAAAAACTGTTTTTT.

The V call is TRBV6-1, the J call TRBJ2-7, with D possibly matching TRBD2 (5 bases). Germline V gene lookup returns CDR1 MNHNS and CDR2 SASEGT. The V gene lost 2 bases and the J gene lost 9 bases, with 14 bases spanning the gap. CDR3 length: 13 residues. Here the CDR3 DNA reads TGTGCCAGCAGTGAAAGGGTTCGAGAGGGGCAGTACTTC. Amino acid sequence: CASSERVREGQYF.

V usage is TRBV7-8 and J usage is TRBJ2-2; D gene unclear. The germline V gene has CDR1 SGHVS and CDR2 FQNEAQ. This CDR3 region has 15 residues. V lost 0 bases and J lost 2, with 7 bases in between. The CDR3 sequence: CASSLADGNTGELFF. The CDR3 coding sequence is TGTGCCAGCAGCTTAGCGGACGGAAACACCGGGGAGCTGTTTTTT.

V gene TRBV29-1 combines with J gene TRBJ2-1, with TRBD2 as a possible D gene (5 bases). With 7 bases removed from V and 2 bases from J, the gap between germline ends came to 21 bases. This CDR3 comprises 16 residues. Germline V gene lookup returns CDR1 SQVTM and CDR2 ANQGSEA. CDR3 region: CSASHGVNGPYNEQFF. The CDR3 DNA sequence: TGCAGCGCATCCCACGGGGTCAACGGCCCCTACAATGAGCAGTTCTTC.

The chain combines TRBV9 with TRBJ2-3; 11 nucleotides agree with TRBD2. V was clipped by 5 bases and J by 1 base; unmatched bases: 12. This CDR3 comprises 18 residues. Germline V gene sequence: CDR1 SGDLS, CDR2 YYNGEE. The CDR3 bases are TGTGCCAGCAGTTACACTAGCGGGGGTTCATGGGGCACAGATACGCAGTATTTT. Translation gives CASSYTSGGSWGTDTQYF.

V and J are TRBV6-5 and TRBJ2-7, with 9 positions matching TRBD2. The CDR3 length is 15 residues. Per the germline V gene, CDR1 is MNHEY and CDR2 is SVGAGI. V trimming: 2 bases; J trimming: 2 bases; junction bases outside the gene matches: 4. CDR3 coding DNA: TGTGCCAGCAGTTACACTTTAGCGGGAGCCTACGAGCAGTACTTC. This encodes CASSYTLAGAYEQYF.

The J gene is TRBJ1-1, the V gene TRBV20-1, with no clear D. V gave up 0 bases and J gave up 1 base, with 6 bases separating them. Germline lookup yields CDR1 DFQATT and CDR2 SNEGSKA (reference sequence). The CDR3 has 13 amino acids. CDR3 amino acids: CSARDRRNTEAFF. The CDR3 DNA reads TGCAGTGCTAGAGATAGGAGGAACACTGAAGCTTTCTTT.

The chain has TRBV5-1 and TRBJ2-7, with TRBD2 as a possible D gene (5 bases). CDR3 length equals 15 residues. V dropped 4 bases and J dropped 2 bases, with 16 bases sitting between them. The germline CDR1 and CDR2 sequences are SGHRS and YFSETQ. As DNA, the CDR3 is TGCGCCAGCAGCCCCACGACGGAACTAGCCTACGAGCAGTACTTC. The encoded protein is CASSPTTELAYEQYF. The full variable domain, completed using reference TRBV5-1 and TRBJ2-7, is KAGVTQTPRYLIKTRGQQVTLSCSPISGHRSVSWYQQTPGQGLQFLFEYFSETQRNKGNFPGRFSGRQFSNSRSEMNVSTLELGDSALYLCASSPTTELAYEQYFGPGTRLTVT.

The CDR3 here is CASSPGGDTYTGELFF. The CDR3 DNA sequence: TGTGCCAGCAGCCCAGGAGGGGACACATACACCGGGGAGCTGTTTTTT. This chain joins TRBV7-7 and TRBJ2-2, with D perhaps TRBD1 or TRBD2 (6 bases each). The germline CDR1 and CDR2 sequences are SSHAT and FNYEAQ (reference sequence). The CDR3 spans 16 residues. Trimming took 5 bases from V and 3 from J, leaving 16 bases between them.

The rearrangement links TRBV4-1 to TRBJ2-7; perhaps TRBD1 as D (5 bases). Between the trimmed V and J ends, which lost 0 bases and 3 bases, there was a span of 12 bases. Germline V gives CDR1 MGHRA, CDR2 YSYEKL. The CDR3 covers 15 residues. CDR3 sequence: CASSQDGAALYEQYF. CDR3 nucleotides: TGCGCCAGCAGCCAAGATGGGGCGGCCCTCTACGAGCAGTACTTC.

The CDR3 spells CASSQGKGGFGNNQPQHF. The CDR3 bases are TGTGCCAGCAGCCAAGGGAAAGGGGGTTTTGGGAACAATCAGCCCCAGCATTTT. The chain carries TRBV3-1 and TRBJ1-5; weak D call: TRBD1 (6 bases). Trimming stripped 1 base from V and 3 bases from J, with 19 bases between. CDR3 length: 18 residues. Per the germline V gene, CDR1 is LGHDT and CDR2 is YNNKEL (reference sequence).

The chain combines TRBV7-2 with TRBJ2-1, with 10 nucleotides matching TRBD2. Germline V gene sequence: CDR1 SGHTA, CDR2 FQGNSA. The ends lost 6 bases at V and 8 bases at J; junction bases unmatched: 7. CDR3 length: 14 residues. The CDR3 sequence: CASRPGLAIDEQFF. The CDR3, as DNA: TGTGCCAGCAGACCGGGACTAGCGATTGATGAGCAGTTCTTC.

The chain joins TRBV6-1 to TRBJ1-5; D call uncertain. There are 13 residues in the CDR3. Germline CDR1 reads MNHNS; CDR2 reads SASEGT. Trimming stripped 2 bases from V and 7 bases from J, with 9 bases between. The CDR3, as DNA: TGTGCCAGCAGTGAAATTTTCTTACAGCCCCAGCATTTT. Its translation is CASSEIFLQPQHF.

The chain is built from TRBV18 and TRBJ1-6; 10 bases map to TRBD1. V lost 3 bases to trimming and J lost 8 bases; unmatched junction nucleotides: 4. Germline lookup yields CDR1 KGHSH and CDR2 LQKENI. The CDR3 is 15 amino acids. DNA for the CDR3: TGTGCCAGCTCACCTTCCGGGACAGGGGATTCACCCCTCCACTTT. Translating gives CASSPSGTGDSPLHF.

V is TRBV18 and J is TRBJ1-5; D ambiguous. V was clipped by 3 bases and J by 8 bases, with 11 bases between them. The CDR3 contains 13 residues. Germline V gives CDR1 KGHSH, CDR2 LQKENI. In DNA form, the CDR3 reads TGTGCCAGCTCACCTACACCGTCGGAGCCCCAGCATTTT. Protein: CASSPTPSEPQHF.

This chain joins TRBV6-5 and TRBJ2-3; 8 bases agree with TRBD1. Germline CDR1 is MNHEY and CDR2 is SVGAGI. This CDR3 has 15 residues. The ends lost 2 bases at V and 1 base at J; junction bases unmatched: 2. The CDR3 region has the DNA TGTGCCAGCAGTTACGGGACAGGAGGCACAGATACGCAGTATTTT. Encoded protein: CASSYGTGGTDTQYF.